This entry concerns a single TCR beta chain. Its antigen is undetermined. Germline CDR1 and CDR2: DFQATT and SNEGSKA (reference sequence). This CDR3 is built from 11 residues. Trimming took 6 bases from V and 11 from J, leaving 16 bases between them. The data were taken from a study of T cell clonotyping in hematopoietic cell transplantation. Whole-study context: Cytoreduction preceded collection of pretransplant recipient samples.

Clones were read by immunoSEQ multiplex PCR, and TCRdb kept only the in-frame ones, dropping some. In the table there are approximately 50,000 clones, just over 85% of which are singletons. Study-level findings and limits: After transplant, recipient diversity fell while pathologically expanded clonotypes grew through day 180. At the given depth, recipient repertoires were over 95% de novo clonotypes.

Noted time point: recipient sample about 28 days before transplant, after cytoreduction. Recipient blood drawn about 28 days pretransplant and days 30, 100, 180 after. This TCR was sampled from a man in his 60s with biphenotypic leukemia. Some clones in this sample may be carry-over from other donors' samples. This rearrangement joins TRBV20-1 to TRBJ1-2; maybe TRBD1 (5 bases). Source: peripheral blood mononuclear cells, taken before stem cell transplant. DNA for the CDR3: TGCAGTGCGGAGGGGCCCGACGTTTACACCTTC. Protein sequence: CSAEGPDVYTF.